This T cell receptor beta chain was captured by sequencing in a study of blood T cell repertoires in COVID-19. Turning to the study itself: Researchers got acute and convalescent COVID-19 samples from the United States, Italy and Spain. Sample material is recorded as cDNA or gDNA derived from T cells, B-cell-depleted T cells, or PBMCs.

Source study methods: For nucleated cells, counts were estimated from reference gene primer amplification. Data came from immunoSEQ multiplex PCR; TCRdb stores just in-frame clones and leaves some out. V and J calls and clone size follow that table, whereas D and trimming were derived from the DNA. There are around 18,000 clones in the sample; roughly nine tenths occur only once, and approximately 13% lies in the top ten. The CDR3 covers 17 residues. V shed 5 bases and J 5 bases; nucleotides not matched to a gene: 6. CDR1 is ENHRY, CDR2 SYGVKD, per germline. Sequences were obtained from peripheral blood. V and J are TRBV10-3 and TRBJ2-2; 15 bases agree with TRBD2. The source is a man aged 55 to 70 with active COVID-19. The CDR3 bases are TGTGCCATCAGTCTTGGACTAGCGGGAGGGGAAACCGGGGAGCTGTTTTTT. Translation gives CAISLGLAGGETGELFF.